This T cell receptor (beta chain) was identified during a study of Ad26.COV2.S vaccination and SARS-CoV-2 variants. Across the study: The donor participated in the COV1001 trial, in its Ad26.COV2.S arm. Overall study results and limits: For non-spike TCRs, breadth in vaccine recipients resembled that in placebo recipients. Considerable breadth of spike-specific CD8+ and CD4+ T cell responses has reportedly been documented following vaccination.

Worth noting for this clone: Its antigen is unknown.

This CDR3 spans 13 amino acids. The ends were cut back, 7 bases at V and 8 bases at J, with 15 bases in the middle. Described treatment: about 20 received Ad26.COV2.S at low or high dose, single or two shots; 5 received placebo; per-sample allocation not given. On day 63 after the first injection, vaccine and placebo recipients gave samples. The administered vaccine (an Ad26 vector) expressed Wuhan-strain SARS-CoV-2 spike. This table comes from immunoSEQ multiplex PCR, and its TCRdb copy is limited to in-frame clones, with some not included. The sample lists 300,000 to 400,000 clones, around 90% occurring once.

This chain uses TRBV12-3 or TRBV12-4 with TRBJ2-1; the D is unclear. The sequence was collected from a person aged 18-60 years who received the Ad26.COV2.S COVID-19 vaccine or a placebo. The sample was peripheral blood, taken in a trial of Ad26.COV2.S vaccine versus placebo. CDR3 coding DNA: TGTGCCAGCACCCCCGTACCCCCCCATGAGCAGTTCTTC. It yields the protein CASTPVPPHEQFF.